The 26 T cell receptor beta chains reported below all come from one sample, sequenced in a study of blood T cell repertoires in COVID-19. TCRdb's copy holds only in-frame clones and misses some; the assay was immunoSEQ multiplex PCR. The profile shows around 390,000 clones, 87% of them singletons. Material: PBMCs or T cells enriched from blood (not recorded which). Every receptor here comes from a woman aged 50 to 60 who had recovered from COVID-19.

The genes are TRBV28 and TRBJ1-1; possibly TRBD1 for D (6 bases). The length of the CDR3 is 13 residues. V was trimmed by 5 bases and J by 11 bases, leaving 18 bases between them. Germline CDR1 and CDR2: MDHEN and SYDVKM. CDR3 residues: CASSPAGTGSAFF. CDR3 nucleotide sequence: TGTGCCAGCAGTCCCGCAGGAACAGGGTCGGCTTTCTTT.

This clone was counted a single time. This chain connects TRBV19 to TRBJ1-1, with D possibly matching TRBD1 (5 bases). Trimming took 7 bases from V and 4 from J, leaving 10 bases between them. There are 12 residues in the CDR3. CDR1 is LNHDA, CDR2 SQIVND, per germline (reference sequence). CDR3 sequence reads: CASTQGFTEAFF. CDR3 nucleotides: TGTGCCAGTACCCAGGGTTTCACTGAAGCTTTCTTT.

This clone was observed a single time. The V call is TRBV19, the J call TRBJ2-5; D not resolved. This CDR3 contains 13 residues. V was clipped by 4 bases and J by 5 bases, with 11 bases between them. CDR1 LNHDA and CDR2 SQIVND come from the germline V gene (reference sequence). DNA of the CDR3: TGTGCCAGTAGTACAAACCCGAGGGAGACCCAGTACTTC. It codes for CASSTNPRETQYF.

The chain recombines TRBV24-1 with TRBJ1-6, with 8 nucleotides matching TRBD1. After removal of 2 bases from V and 11 bases from J, the junction contained 10 bases not matched to a gene. Germline CDR1 KGHDR, CDR2 SFDVKD. The CDR3 loop spans 16 amino acids. CDR3 loop: CATSDSRQGASTPLHF. CDR3 DNA sequence: TGTGCCACCAGTGATTCACGGCAGGGGGCATCGACACCCCTCCACTTT.

The chain is built from TRBV4-2 and TRBJ2-2; TRBD2 matches 15 bases. V was pared by 5 bases and J by 5 bases, with 12 bases of the junction left unmatched. Per the germline V gene, CDR1 is LGHNA and CDR2 is YNFKEQ. This CDR3 region has 19 residues. This CDR3 is CASSLHTPGLAGGTGELFF. The CDR3, as DNA: TGTGCCAGCAGCTTACACACCCCGGGACTAGCGGGGGGAACCGGGGAGCTGTTTTTT.

This chain links TRBV27 with TRBJ1-4; tentative D call: TRBD1 (5 bases). V lost 7 bases, J lost 6 bases, and 18 bases lay in between. This CDR3 has 15 amino acids. Germline assignment: CDR1 MNHEY and CDR2 SMNVEV (reference sequence). The CDR3 bases are TGTGCCAGCATGGGAACCCGGGGGTTGCATGAAAAACTGTTTTTT. It specifies CASMGTRGLHEKLFF. Looking up the rest from reference TRBV27 and TRBJ1-4 gives the full variable domain: EAQVTQNPRYLITVTGKKLTVTCSQNMNHEYMSWYRQDPGLGLRQIYYSMNVEVTDKGDVPEGYKVSRKEKRNFPLILESPSPNQTSLYFCASMGTRGLHEKLFFGSGTQLSVL.

A few counts support this clone. This sequence joins TRBV5-5 and TRBJ2-7; possibly TRBD1 for D (6 bases). The germline CDR1 and CDR2 sequences are SGHKS and YYEKEE (reference sequence). V lost 6 bases and J lost 3, with 13 bases in between. The CDR3 is 13 residues long. The CDR3 region is CASTPTGSYEQYF. CDR3 DNA: TGTGCCAGCACCCCGACAGGAAGCTACGAGCAGTACTTC.

The rearrangement links TRBV5-8 to TRBJ2-7, with D possibly TRBD2 on 5 matching bases. The length of the CDR3 is 14 residues. Trimming removed 4 bases at V and 2 bases at J, with 13 bases between. Germline V gene lookup returns CDR1 SGHTS and CDR2 YDEGEE. CDR3 region: CASSQTVGAYEQYF. CDR3 DNA: TGTGCCAGCAGCCAAACGGTCGGGGCCTACGAGCAGTACTTC. Using reference TRBV5-8 and TRBJ2-7 for the parts outside the CDR3, the full variable domain is EAGVTQSPTHLIKTRGQQATLRCSPISGHTSVYWYQQALGLGLQFLLWYDEGEERNRGNFPPRFSGRQFPNYSSELNVNALELEDSALYLCASSQTVGAYEQYFGPGTRLTVT.

This chain joins TRBV27 and TRBJ1-1; TRBD1 aligns across 7 bases. V was clipped by 10 bases and J by 1 base; unmatched bases: 12. Germline CDR1 is MNHEY and CDR2 is SMNVEV (reference sequence). The CDR3 has 15 amino acids. The CDR3 DNA sequence: TGTGCCACCTACAGGGGCGTATCTACGAACACTGAAGCTTTCTTT. Encoded protein: CATYRGVSTNTEAFF.

This clone was observed a handful of times. The chain carries TRBV14 and TRBJ2-2, with D possibly TRBD2 on 5 matching bases. The CDR3 has 17 residues. V lost 5 bases and J 7 bases, leaving 23 bases between the germline ends. From germline, CDR1 is SGHDN and CDR2 FVKESK. CDR3 bases: TGTGCCAGCAGCACATATCGAGGGCAGTCAAGTGGCGGGGAGCTGTTTTTT. It yields the protein CASSTYRGQSSGGELFF.

A word on this clone: An end of the junction does not agree with germline; a read error may underlie this. The rearrangement uses TRBV7-7 and TRBJ2-1; 11 nucleotides match TRBD2. Germline loops: CDR1 SSHAT, CDR2 FNYEAQ (reference sequence). The CDR3 is 16 residues long. In DNA form, the CDR3 reads TGTGCTAGCAGCCCTCATAGCGGGGGGGTTAACAATGAGCAGTTCTTC. Residues: CASSPHSGGVNNEQFF. The variable domain in full, completed from reference TRBV7-7 and TRBJ2-1, reads GAGVSQSPRYKVTKRGQDVTLRCDPISSHATLYWYQQALGQGPEFLTYFNYEAQPDKSGLPSDRFSAERPEGSISTLTIQRTEQRDSAMYRCASSPHSGGVNNEQFFGPGTRLTVL.

V usage is TRBV11-2 and J usage is TRBJ1-1; D ambiguous. The CDR3 extends over 13 amino acids. V gave up 2 bases and J gave up 4 bases, with 8 bases separating them. The germline CDR1 and CDR2 sequences are SGHAT and FQNNGV. CDR3 DNA sequence: TGTGCCAGCAGCTTAAGAAGAGTCACTGAAGCTTTCTTT. This translates into CASSLRRVTEAFF.

The chain joins TRBV7-9 to TRBJ2-7; 7 nucleotides agree with TRBD1. This CDR3 comprises 15 residues. J was trimmed by 1 base and V by 3 bases; bases with no gene match: 6. Germline loops: CDR1 SEHNR, CDR2 FQNEAQ (reference sequence). In nucleotides, the CDR3 is TGTGCCAGCAGCTTGTTACAGGGGCGATCCTACGAGCAGTACTTC. Translated, it gives CASSLLQGRSYEQYF.

V is TRBV2 and J is TRBJ1-1; D perhaps matches TRBD1 (6 bases). V gave up 1 base and J gave up 1 base, with 13 bases separating them. Germline CDR1 SNHLY, CDR2 FYNNEI. The CDR3 is made up of 16 amino acids. CDR3: CASSEVLQGGNTEAFF. The CDR3 region has the DNA TGTGCCAGCAGTGAAGTCCTACAGGGTGGGAACACTGAAGCTTTCTTT.

The gene calls are TRBV18 and TRBJ2-7, with D perhaps TRBD2 (6 bases). CDR3 size: 13 residues. The germline CDR1 and CDR2 sequences are KGHSH and LQKENI. V lost 4 bases to trimming and J lost 4 bases, with 11 bases between them. The chain's CDR3 is CASSRRADYEQYF. CDR3 coding DNA: TGTGCCAGCTCACGGAGGGCGGATTACGAGCAGTACTTC.

The chain links TRBV7-9 to TRBJ1-6; 11 bases are a match to TRBD1. The V and J ends lost 4 bases and 9 bases, in that order; junction bases with no gene match: 2. Germline values: CDR1 SEHNR, CDR2 FQNEAQ (reference sequence). The CDR3 is 14 amino acids. This chain's CDR3 is CASSSGTGGSPLHF. The CDR3 DNA is TGTGCCAGCAGCTCCGGGACAGGGGGTTCACCCCTCCACTTT.

This sequence joins TRBV28 and TRBJ1-1; TRBD1 might be the D (6 bases). CDR3 length: 12 residues. The V gene lost 8 bases and the J gene lost 11 bases, with 18 bases spanning the gap. Per the germline V gene, CDR1 is MDHEN and CDR2 is SYDVKM. CDR3 protein: CASLAQQGKAFF. In DNA form, the CDR3 reads TGTGCCAGCCTGGCCCAACAGGGAAAGGCTTTCTTT. The variable domain in full, completed from reference TRBV28 and TRBJ1-1, reads DVKVTQSSRYLVKRTGEKVFLECVQDMDHENMFWYRQDPGLGLRLIYFSYDVKMKEKGDIPEGYSVSREKKERFSLILESASTNQTSMYLCASLAQQGKAFFGQGTRLTVV.

J is TRBJ2-1 and V is TRBV19; 10 nucleotides align to TRBD2. This CDR3 is 15 amino acids long. Germline V gene data show CDR1 as LNHDA and CDR2 as SQIVND (reference sequence). V shed 7 bases, J shed 7 bases, and the junction held 10 bases outside the gene matches. The CDR3 is CASTPVAGGFNEQFF. The CDR3 DNA is TGTGCCAGTACCCCGGTAGCGGGGGGATTTAATGAGCAGTTCTTC.

The count of this clone is one. The rearrangement links TRBV18 to TRBJ1-1; the match to TRBD1 covers 7 bases. The CDR3 runs to 14 residues. J lost 0 bases, V lost 5 bases, and 3 bases had no gene match. The V gene's germline CDR1 is KGHSH and CDR2 LQKENI. The CDR3 here is CASSAGQMNTEAFF. CDR3 nucleotide sequence: TGTGCCAGCTCAGCGGGACAGATGAACACTGAAGCTTTCTTT.

The V call is TRBV10-3, the J call TRBJ2-3; TRBD2 matches at 9 bases. This CDR3 has 15 residues. The germline V gene has CDR1 ENHRY and CDR2 SYGVKD. V lost 6 bases to trimming and J lost 1 base; unmatched junction nucleotides: 5. The CDR3, as DNA: TGTGCCATCAGGCGCGGGGGGGCCGGCACAGATACGCAGTATTTT. Residues: CAIRRGGAGTDTQYF.

V gene TRBV5-1 combines with J gene TRBJ1-1, with 7 bases that match TRBD1. Losses at the gene ends were 4 bases for V and 0 bases for J; bases not matched to a gene: 6. CDR3 length: 15 residues. Germline CDR1 SGHRS, CDR2 YFSETQ. The CDR3 spells CASSAGGTVNTEAFF. CDR3 coding DNA: TGCGCCAGCAGCGCAGGGGGTACCGTGAACACTGAAGCTTTCTTT.

The rearrangement links TRBV5-6 to TRBJ2-1; D is uncertain. Germline loops: CDR1 SGHDT, CDR2 YYEEEE. Trimming left V 0 bases short and J 2 bases short, with 6 bases between. The CDR3 length is 14 residues. Here the CDR3 reads CASSLVIPYNEQFF. CDR3 coding DNA: TGTGCCAGCAGCTTGGTAATCCCCTACAATGAGCAGTTCTTC. Drawing the rest from reference TRBV5-6 and TRBJ2-1, the complete variable domain is DAGVTQSPTHLIKTRGQQVTLRCSPKSGHDTVSWYQQALGQGPQFIFQYYEEEERQRGNFPDRFSGHQFPNYSSELNVNALLLGDSALYLCASSLVIPYNEQFFGPGTRLTVL.

V gene TRBV18 combines with J gene TRBJ2-2; 8 bases map to TRBD1. The V and J ends lost 3 bases and 0 bases, in that order; junction bases with no gene match: 3. The CDR3 consists of 16 residues. Germline V gene lookup returns CDR1 KGHSH and CDR2 LQKENI. The CDR3 is CASSPQQGANTGELFF. CDR3 bases: TGTGCCAGCTCACCTCAACAGGGGGCGAACACCGGGGAGCTGTTTTTT. Filled out from reference TRBV18 and TRBJ2-2, the complete variable domain reads NAGVMQNPRHLVRRRGQEARLRCSPMKGHSHVYWYRQLPEEGLKFMVYLQKENIIDESGMPKERFSAEFPKEGPSILRIQQVVRGDSAAYFCASSPQQGANTGELFFGEGSRLTVL.

This clone was observed a few times. The J gene is TRBJ1-5, the V gene TRBV2; D might be TRBD1 (5 bases). The CDR3 is made up of 13 amino acids. Germline-derived CDR1 and CDR2 are SNHLY and FYNNEI. V lost 4 bases and J 7 bases, leaving 11 bases between the germline ends. CDR3 protein: CASSAGPQQPQHF. For the CDR3, the DNA is TGTGCCAGCAGTGCAGGGCCGCAGCAGCCCCAGCATTTT.

The chain is built from TRBV19 and TRBJ1-6, with TRBD1 identical over 7 bases. Germline CDR1 LNHDA, CDR2 SQIVND (reference sequence). The V and J ends lost 5 bases and 6 bases, in that order; junction bases with no gene match: 7. This CDR3 region has 15 residues. CDR3 sequence: CASSPDRARNSPLHF. CDR3 nucleotides: TGTGCCAGTAGTCCAGACAGGGCCCGTAATTCACCCCTCCACTTT.

The chain is built from TRBV6-2 or TRBV6-3 and TRBJ1-2; 7 bases agree with TRBD1. The junction had 12 bases not matched to a gene; V was cut back by 0 bases and J by 5 bases. The CDR3 runs 17 residues. Looked up from germline, CDR1 is MNHEY and CDR2 is SVGEGT. As DNA, the CDR3 is TGTGCCAGCAGTTACTCACCTGACAGGGAAGTGGAGTATGGCTACACCTTC. This gives the protein CASSYSPDREVEYGYTF.